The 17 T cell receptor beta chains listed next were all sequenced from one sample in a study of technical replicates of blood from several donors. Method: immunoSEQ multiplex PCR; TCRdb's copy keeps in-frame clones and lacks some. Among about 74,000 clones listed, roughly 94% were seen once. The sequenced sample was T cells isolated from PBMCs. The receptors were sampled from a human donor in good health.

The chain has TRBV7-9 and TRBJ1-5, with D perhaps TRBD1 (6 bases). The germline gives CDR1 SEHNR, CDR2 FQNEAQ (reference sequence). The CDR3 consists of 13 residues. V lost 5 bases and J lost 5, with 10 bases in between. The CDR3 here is CASSRQADQPQHF. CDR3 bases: TGTGCCAGCAGCAGACAGGCTGATCAGCCCCAGCATTTT. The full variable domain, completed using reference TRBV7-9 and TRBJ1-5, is DTGVSQNPRHKITKRGQNVTFRCDPISEHNRLYWYRQTLGQGPEFLTYFQNEAQLEKSRLLSDRFSAERPKGSFSTLEIQRTEQGDSAMYLCASSRQADQPQHFGDGTRLSIL.

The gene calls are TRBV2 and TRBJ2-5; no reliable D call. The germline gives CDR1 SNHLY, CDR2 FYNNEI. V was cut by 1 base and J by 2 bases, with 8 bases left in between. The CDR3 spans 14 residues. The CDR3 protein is CASSEETEQETQYF. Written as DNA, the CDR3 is TGTGCCAGCAGTGAAGAAACTGAGCAAGAGACCCAGTACTTC.

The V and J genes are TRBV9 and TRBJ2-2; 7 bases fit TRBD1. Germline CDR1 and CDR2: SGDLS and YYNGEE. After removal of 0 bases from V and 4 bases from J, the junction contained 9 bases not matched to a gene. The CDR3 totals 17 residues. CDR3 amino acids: CASSVVMGQTFTGELFF. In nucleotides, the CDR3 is TGTGCCAGCAGCGTAGTAATGGGACAGACCTTCACCGGGGAGCTGTTTTTT.

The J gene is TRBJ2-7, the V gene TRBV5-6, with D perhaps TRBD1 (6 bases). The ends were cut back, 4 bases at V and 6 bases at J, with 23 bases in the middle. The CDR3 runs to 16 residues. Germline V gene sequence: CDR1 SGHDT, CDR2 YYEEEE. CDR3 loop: CASSAEKNRDLSEQYF. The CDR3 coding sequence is TGTGCCAGCAGCGCGGAGAAAAACAGGGATCTCTCCGAGCAGTACTTC.

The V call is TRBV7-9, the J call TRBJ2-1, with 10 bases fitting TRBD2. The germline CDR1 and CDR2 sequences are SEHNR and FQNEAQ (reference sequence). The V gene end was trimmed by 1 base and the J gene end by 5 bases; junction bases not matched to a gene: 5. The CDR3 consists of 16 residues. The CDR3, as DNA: TGTGCCAGCAGCTTAGTTCTAGCGGGAGTTGACAATGAGCAGTTCTTC. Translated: CASSLVLAGVDNEQFF.

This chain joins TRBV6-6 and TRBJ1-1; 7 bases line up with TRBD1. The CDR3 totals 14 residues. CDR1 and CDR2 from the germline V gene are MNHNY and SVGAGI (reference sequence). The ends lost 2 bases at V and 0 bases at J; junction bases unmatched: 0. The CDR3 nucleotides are TGTGCCAGCAGTTACGGGACAGTGAACACTGAAGCTTTCTTT. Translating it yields CASSYGTVNTEAFF.

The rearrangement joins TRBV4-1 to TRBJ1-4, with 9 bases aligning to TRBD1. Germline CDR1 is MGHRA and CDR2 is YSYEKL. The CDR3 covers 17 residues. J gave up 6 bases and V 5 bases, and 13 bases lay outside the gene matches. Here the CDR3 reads CASSLYPPGQGDEKLFF. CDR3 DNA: TGCGCCAGCAGCTTATATCCCCCGGGACAGGGAGATGAAAAACTGTTTTTT.

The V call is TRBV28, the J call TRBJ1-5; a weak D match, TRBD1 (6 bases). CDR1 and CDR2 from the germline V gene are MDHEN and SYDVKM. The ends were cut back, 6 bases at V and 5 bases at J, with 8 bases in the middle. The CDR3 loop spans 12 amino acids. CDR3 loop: CASRDRDQPQHF. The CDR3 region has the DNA TGTGCCAGCAGGGACAGAGATCAGCCCCAGCATTTT.

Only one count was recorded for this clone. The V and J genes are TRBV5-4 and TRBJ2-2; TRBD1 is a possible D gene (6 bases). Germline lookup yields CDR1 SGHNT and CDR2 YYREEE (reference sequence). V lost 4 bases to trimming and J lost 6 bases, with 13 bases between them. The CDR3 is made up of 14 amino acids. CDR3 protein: CASSTNTGSGELFF. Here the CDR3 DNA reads TGTGCCAGCAGCACTAATACAGGGTCCGGGGAGCTGTTTTTT. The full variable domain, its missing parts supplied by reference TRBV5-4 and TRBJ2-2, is ETGVTQSPTHLIKTRGQQVTLRCSSQSGHNTVSWYQQALGQGPQFIFQYYREEENGRGNFPPRFSGLQFPNYSSELNVNALELDDSALYLCASSTNTGSGELFFGEGSRLTVL.

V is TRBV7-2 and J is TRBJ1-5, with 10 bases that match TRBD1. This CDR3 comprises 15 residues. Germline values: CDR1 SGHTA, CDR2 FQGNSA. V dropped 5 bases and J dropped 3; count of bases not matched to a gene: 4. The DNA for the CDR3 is TGTGCCAGCAGCACGGGACAGGGGAACAATCAGCCCCAGCATTTT. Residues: CASSTGQGNNQPQHF.

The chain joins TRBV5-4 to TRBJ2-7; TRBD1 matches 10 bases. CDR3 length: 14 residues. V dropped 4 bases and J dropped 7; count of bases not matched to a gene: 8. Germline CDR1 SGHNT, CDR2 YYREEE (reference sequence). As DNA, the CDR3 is TGTGCCAGCAGCCCCGGGACAGGGGTCGGGGAGCAGTACTTC. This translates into CASSPGTGVGEQYF.

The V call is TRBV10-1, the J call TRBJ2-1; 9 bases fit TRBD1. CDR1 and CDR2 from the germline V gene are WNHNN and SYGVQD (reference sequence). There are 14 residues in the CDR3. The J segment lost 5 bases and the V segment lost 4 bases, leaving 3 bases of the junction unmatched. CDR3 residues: CASSVGTGHNEQFF. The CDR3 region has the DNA TGCGCCAGCAGTGTGGGGACAGGGCACAATGAGCAGTTCTTC.

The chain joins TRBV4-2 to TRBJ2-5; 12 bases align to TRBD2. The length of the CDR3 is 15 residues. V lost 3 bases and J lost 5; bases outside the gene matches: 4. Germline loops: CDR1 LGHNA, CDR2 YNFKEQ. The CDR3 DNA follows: TGTGCCAGCAGCCAGGAGACTAGCGGGAGCGAGACCCAGTACTTC. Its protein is CASSQETSGSETQYF.

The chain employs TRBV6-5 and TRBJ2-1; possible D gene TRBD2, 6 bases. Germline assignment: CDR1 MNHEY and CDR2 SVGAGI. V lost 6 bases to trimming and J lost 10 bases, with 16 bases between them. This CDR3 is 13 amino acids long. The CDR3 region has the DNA TGTGCCAGCAGAATACCCGGGGGAAGGGAGCAGTTCTTC. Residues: CASRIPGGREQFF.

CDR3 residues: CASSQKATGTAYNEQFF. The CDR3 nucleotides read TGCGCCAGCAGTCAAAAAGCTACAGGGACGGCCTACAATGAGCAGTTCTTC. The chain employs TRBV23-1 and TRBJ2-1; D possibly corresponds to TRBD1 (6 bases). TRBV23-1 is given ORF status, its function remaining uncertain. CDR3 length equals 17 residues. The ends were cut back, 2 bases at V and 2 bases at J, with 16 bases in the middle.

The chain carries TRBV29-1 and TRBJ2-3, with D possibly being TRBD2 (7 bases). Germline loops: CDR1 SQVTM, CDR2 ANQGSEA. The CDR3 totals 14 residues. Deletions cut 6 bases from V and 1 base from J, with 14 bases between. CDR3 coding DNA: TGCAGCGTCTCGGGGGCGGGGGGCACAGATACGCAGTATTTT. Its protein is CSVSGAGGTDTQYF.

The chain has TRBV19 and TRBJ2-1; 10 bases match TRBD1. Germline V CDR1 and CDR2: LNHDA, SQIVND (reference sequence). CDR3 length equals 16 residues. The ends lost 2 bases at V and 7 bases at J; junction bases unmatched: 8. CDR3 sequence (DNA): TGTGCCAGTAGTATATTTCGACAGGGGGCTTATAATGAGCAGTTCTTC. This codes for CASSIFRQGAYNEQFF.